The 10 T cell receptor beta chains below come from one sample, sequenced in a study of Ad26.COV2.S vaccination and SARS-CoV-2 variants. Clones were read by immunoSEQ multiplex PCR, and TCRdb kept only the in-frame ones, dropping some. Seen here are about 350,000 clones, around 89% observed once, and the top ten hold approximately 5%. Treatment: approximately 18 received Ad26.COV2.S at low or high dose, single or two shots; 5 received placebo; per-sample allocation not given. Collection of the samples took place on day 63 after the first injection of vaccine or placebo. Sequenced here: peripheral blood, sampled in a trial of Ad26.COV2.S vaccine versus placebo. The receptors here all came from a person aged 18 to 65 who received the Ad26.COV2.S COVID-19 vaccine or a placebo.

This clone was seen ten or more times. This CDR3 reads CASSLNRGNYGYTF. CDR3 in DNA: TGTGCCAGCAGTTTAAACAGGGGTAACTATGGCTACACCTTC. V and J are TRBV2 and TRBJ1-2; 7 bases align to TRBD1. This CDR3 is built from 14 residues. V was pared by 5 bases and J by 1 base, with 4 bases of the junction left unmatched. Germline V gene lookup returns CDR1 SNHLY and CDR2 FYNNEI.

The V gene is TRBV15, the J gene TRBJ1-2, with 9 bases aligning to TRBD1. Germline values: CDR1 LNHNV, CDR2 YYDKDF (reference sequence). With V trimmed by 2 bases and J by 8 bases, 6 bases remained unmatched. This CDR3 is 14 amino acids long. The CDR3 DNA reads TGTGCCACCAGCAGAACAAGGACAGGGGACGGCTACACCTTC. Its protein is CATSRTRTGDGYTF. Full variable domain (missing parts from reference TRBV15 and TRBJ1-2): DAMVIQNPRYQVTQFGKPVTLSCSQTLNHNVMYWYQQKSSQAPKLLFHYYDKDFNNEADTPDNFQSRRPNTSFCFLDIRSPGLGDTAMYLCATSRTRTGDGYTFGSGTRLTVV.

The rearrangement links TRBV3-1 (or the pseudogene TRBV3-2) to TRBJ1-3; a weak D match, TRBD1 (5 bases). Germline CDR1 reads LGHDT; CDR2 reads YNNKEL (reference sequence). V dropped 4 bases and J dropped 7 bases, with 17 bases sitting between them. This CDR3 spans 15 amino acids. DNA for the CDR3: TGTGCCAGCAGCCGCCTAACCCAGGGCTTCAACACCATATATTTT. Protein sequence: CASSRLTQGFNTIYF.

This clone turned up a few times. V and J are TRBV6-2 or TRBV6-3 and TRBJ1-2, with unresolved D. The CDR3 totals 12 residues. From germline, CDR1 is MNHEY and CDR2 SVGEGT. V was cut by 0 bases and J by 14 bases, with 13 bases left in between. CDR3 residues: CASSYSTAPWTF. The CDR3 DNA sequence: TGTGCCAGCAGTTACTCCACAGCCCCGTGGACCTTC.

The rearrangement joins TRBV4-3 to TRBJ1-4; D is unclear. The ends were cut back, 4 bases at V and 0 bases at J, with 9 bases in the middle. The CDR3 loop spans 15 amino acids. CDR1 and CDR2 (germline): LGHNA, YSLEER. The CDR3 bases are TGCGCCAGCAGCCCAGCTCAGGCAACTAATGAAAAACTGTTTTTT. Protein: CASSPAQATNEKLFF.

This chain links TRBV3-1 (or the pseudogene TRBV3-2) with TRBJ2-2; 7 bases match TRBD1. The CDR3 length is 14 residues. Germline V gives CDR1 LGHDT, CDR2 YNNKEL (reference sequence). V lost 2 bases to trimming and J lost 6 bases; unmatched junction nucleotides: 3. The CDR3 bases are TGTGCCAGCAGCCAATACAGGGGTTCCGGGGAGCTGTTTTTT. Translation gives CASSQYRGSGELFF.

The chain has TRBV11-1 and TRBJ2-1; D unclear. This CDR3 contains 15 residues. Germline V CDR1 and CDR2: SGHAT, FQDESV (reference sequence). The V and J ends lost 5 bases and 0 bases respectively, with 11 bases between them. In DNA, the CDR3 is TGTGCCAGCAGCGTAAGTACCGGCTCCTACAATGAGCAGTTCTTC. The encoded protein is CASSVSTGSYNEQFF.

V gene TRBV18 combines with J gene TRBJ2-7; possibly TRBD1 for D (5 bases). Germline V gene data show CDR1 as KGHSH and CDR2 as LQKENI. The V end was cut by 5 bases, the J end by 2 bases, with 10 bases between. The CDR3 spans 13 residues. CDR3 region: CASSVQVTYEQYF. CDR3 DNA sequence: TGTGCCAGCTCAGTACAGGTTACCTACGAGCAGTACTTC.

The J gene is TRBJ2-3, the V gene TRBV29-1; D gene unclear. The CDR3 runs to 14 residues. Trimming took off 2 bases at V and 0 bases at J, with 9 bases between the two ends. Germline V CDR1 and CDR2: SQVTM, ANQGSEA. DNA of the CDR3: TGCAGCGTTGAAAGGCAGGAGAGCACAGATACGCAGTATTTT. It yields the protein CSVERQESTDTQYF.

A note on this clone: This specimen includes other DNA sequences encoding the same CDR3. The genes are TRBV7-2 and TRBJ2-1, with 8 bases matching TRBD1. CDR1 is SGHTA and CDR2 is FQGNSA in the germline V gene. V dropped 4 bases and J dropped 4; count of bases not matched to a gene: 6. This CDR3 comprises 15 residues. In nucleotides, the CDR3 is TGTGCCAGCAGCTCAGACAGGGGCCGGTACAATGAGCAGTTCTTC. Protein product: CASSSDRGRYNEQFF.